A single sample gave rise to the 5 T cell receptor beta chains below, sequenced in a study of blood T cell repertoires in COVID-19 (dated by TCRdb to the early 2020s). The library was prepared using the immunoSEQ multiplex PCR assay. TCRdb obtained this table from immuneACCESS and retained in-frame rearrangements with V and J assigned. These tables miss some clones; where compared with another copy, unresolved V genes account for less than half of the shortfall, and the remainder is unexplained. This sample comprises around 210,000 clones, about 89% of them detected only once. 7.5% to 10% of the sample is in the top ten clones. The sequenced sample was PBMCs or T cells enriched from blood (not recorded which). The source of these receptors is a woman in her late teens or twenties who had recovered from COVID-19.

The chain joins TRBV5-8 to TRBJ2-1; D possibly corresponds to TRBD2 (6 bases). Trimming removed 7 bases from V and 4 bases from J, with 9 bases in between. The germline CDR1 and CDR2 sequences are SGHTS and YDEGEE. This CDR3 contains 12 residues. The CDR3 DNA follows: TGTGCCAGCGACAGCGGGTACAATGAGCAGTTCTTC. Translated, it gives CASDSGYNEQFF.

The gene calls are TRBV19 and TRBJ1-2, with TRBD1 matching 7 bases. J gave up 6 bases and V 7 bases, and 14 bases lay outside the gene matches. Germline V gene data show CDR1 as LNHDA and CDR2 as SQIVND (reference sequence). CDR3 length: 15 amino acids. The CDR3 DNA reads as TGTGCCAGTAAACTAGGAGGGACAGCTAGTCATGGCTACACCTTC. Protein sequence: CASKLGGTASHGYTF.

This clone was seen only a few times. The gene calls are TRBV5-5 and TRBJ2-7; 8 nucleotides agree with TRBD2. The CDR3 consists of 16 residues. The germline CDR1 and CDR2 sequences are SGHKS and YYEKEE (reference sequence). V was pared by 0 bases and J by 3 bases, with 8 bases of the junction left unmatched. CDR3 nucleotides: TGTGCCAGCAGCTTGGCTTCTGCGGGGGGCCACTACGAGCAGTACTTC. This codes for CASSLASAGGHYEQYF. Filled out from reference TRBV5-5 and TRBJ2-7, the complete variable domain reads DAGVTQSPTHLIKTRGQQVTLRCSPISGHKSVSWYQQVLGQGPQFIFQYYEKEERGRGNFPDRFSARQFPNYSSELNVNALLLGDSALYLCASSLASAGGHYEQYFGPGTRLTVT.

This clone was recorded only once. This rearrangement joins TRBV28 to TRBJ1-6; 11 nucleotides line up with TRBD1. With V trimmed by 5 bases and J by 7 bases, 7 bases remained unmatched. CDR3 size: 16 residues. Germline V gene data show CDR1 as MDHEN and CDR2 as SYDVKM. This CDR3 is CASSPGQGAGNSPLHF. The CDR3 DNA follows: TGTGCCAGCAGTCCTGGACAGGGGGCAGGAAATTCACCCCTCCACTTT. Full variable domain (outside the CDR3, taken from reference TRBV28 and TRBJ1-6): DVKVTQSSRYLVKRTGEKVFLECVQDMDHENMFWYRQDPGLGLRLIYFSYDVKMKEKGDIPEGYSVSREKKERFSLILESASTNQTSMYLCASSPGQGAGNSPLHFGNGTRLTVT.

The CDR3 region is CASSLERRGPHTQYF. CDR3 DNA sequence: TGTGCCAGCAGCTTAGAGAGACGGGGTCCACATACGCAGTATTTT. V usage is TRBV11-2 and J usage is TRBJ2-3; D perhaps matches TRBD2 (5 bases). V lost 0 bases and J lost 7, with 14 bases in between. Per the germline V gene, CDR1 is SGHAT and CDR2 is FQNNGV. CDR3 length: 15 amino acids.